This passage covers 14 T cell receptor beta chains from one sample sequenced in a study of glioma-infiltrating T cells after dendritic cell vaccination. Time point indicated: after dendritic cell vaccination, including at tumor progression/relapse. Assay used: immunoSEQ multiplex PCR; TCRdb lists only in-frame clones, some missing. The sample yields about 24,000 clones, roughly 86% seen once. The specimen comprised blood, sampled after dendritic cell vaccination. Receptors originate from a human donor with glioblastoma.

The CDR3 region has the DNA TGTGCTAGTGGTTTGGGACAGGGGGGATTGGAGACCCAGTACTTC. Translation: CASGLGQGGLETQYF. The V and J genes are TRBV12-5 and TRBJ2-5, with 9 bases fitting TRBD1. The CDR3 runs to 15 residues. After removal of 1 base from V and 5 bases from J, the junction contained 5 bases not matched to a gene. The V gene's germline CDR1 is LGHNT and CDR2 FRNRAP.

In DNA form, the CDR3 reads TGTGCCTGGAGTCGTGGAGGTAGCAATCAGCCCCAGCATTTT. This encodes CAWSRGGSNQPQHF. This chain uses TRBV30 with TRBJ1-5, with no clear D. This CDR3 has 14 residues. V gave up 2 bases and J gave up 0 bases, with 8 bases separating them. Germline assignment: CDR1 GTSNPN and CDR2 SVGIG (reference sequence).

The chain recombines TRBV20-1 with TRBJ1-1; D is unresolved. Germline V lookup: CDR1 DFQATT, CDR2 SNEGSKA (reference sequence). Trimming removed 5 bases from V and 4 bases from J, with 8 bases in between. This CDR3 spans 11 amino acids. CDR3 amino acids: CSARRVTEAFF. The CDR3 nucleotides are TGCAGTGCTCGGAGGGTCACTGAAGCTTTCTTT.

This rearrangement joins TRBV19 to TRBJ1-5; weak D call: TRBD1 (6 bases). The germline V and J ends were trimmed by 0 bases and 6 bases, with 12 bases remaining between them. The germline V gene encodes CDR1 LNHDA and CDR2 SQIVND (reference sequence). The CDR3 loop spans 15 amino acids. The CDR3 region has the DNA TGTGCCAGTAGTATAGAGAGGGTGGGGGCTCAGCCCCAGCATTTT. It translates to CASSIERVGAQPQHF.

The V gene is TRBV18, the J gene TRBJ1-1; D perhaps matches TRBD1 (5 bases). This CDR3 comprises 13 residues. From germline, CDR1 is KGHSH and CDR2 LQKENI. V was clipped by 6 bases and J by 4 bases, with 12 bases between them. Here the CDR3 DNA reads TGTGCCAGCTCGGGGGGTTCGGGCACTGAAGCTTTCTTT. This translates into CASSGGSGTEAFF. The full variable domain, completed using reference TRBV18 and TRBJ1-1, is NAGVMQNPRHLVRRRGQEARLRCSPMKGHSHVYWYRQLPEEGLKFMVYLQKENIIDESGMPKERFSAEFPKEGPSILRIQQVVRGDSAAYFCASSGGSGTEAFFGQGTRLTVV.

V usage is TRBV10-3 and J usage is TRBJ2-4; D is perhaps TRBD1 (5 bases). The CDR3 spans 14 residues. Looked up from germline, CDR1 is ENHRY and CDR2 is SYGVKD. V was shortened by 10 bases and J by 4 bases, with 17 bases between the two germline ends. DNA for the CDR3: TGTGCCACCGGCTTCAGGGATGGAAAAAACATTCAGTACTTC. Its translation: CATGFRDGKNIQYF.

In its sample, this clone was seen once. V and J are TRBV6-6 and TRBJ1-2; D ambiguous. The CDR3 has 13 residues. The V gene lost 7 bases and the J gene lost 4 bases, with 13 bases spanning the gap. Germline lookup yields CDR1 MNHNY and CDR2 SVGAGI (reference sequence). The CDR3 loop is CASNPGPSYGYTF. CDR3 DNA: TGTGCCAGCAACCCGGGTCCCAGCTATGGCTACACCTTC.

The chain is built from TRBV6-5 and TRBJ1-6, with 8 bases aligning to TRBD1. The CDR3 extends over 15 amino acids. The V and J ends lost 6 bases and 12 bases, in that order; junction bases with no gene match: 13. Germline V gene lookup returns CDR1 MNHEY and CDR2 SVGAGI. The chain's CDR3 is CASRDRAPTLLPLHF. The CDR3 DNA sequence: TGTGCCAGCAGGGACAGGGCCCCAACCCTTTTACCCCTCCACTTT.

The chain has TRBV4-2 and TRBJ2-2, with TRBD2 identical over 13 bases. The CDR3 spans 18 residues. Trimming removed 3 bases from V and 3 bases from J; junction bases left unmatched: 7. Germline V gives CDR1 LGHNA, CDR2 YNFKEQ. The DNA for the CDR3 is TGTGCCAGCAGCCATGACACCGGGACTAGCGGGGACACCGGGGAGCTGTTTTTT. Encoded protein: CASSHDTGTSGDTGELFF.

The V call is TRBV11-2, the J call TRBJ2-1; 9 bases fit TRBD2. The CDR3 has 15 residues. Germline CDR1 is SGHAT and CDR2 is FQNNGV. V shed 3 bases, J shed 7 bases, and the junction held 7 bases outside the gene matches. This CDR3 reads CASSFGGGAENEQFF. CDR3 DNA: TGTGCCAGCAGCTTTGGCGGGGGGGCCGAGAATGAGCAGTTCTTC.

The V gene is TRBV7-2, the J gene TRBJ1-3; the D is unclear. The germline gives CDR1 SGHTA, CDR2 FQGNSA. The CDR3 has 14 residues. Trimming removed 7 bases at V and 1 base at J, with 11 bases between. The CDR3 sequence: CASTREVSGNTIYF. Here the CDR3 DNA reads TGTGCCAGCACCCGAGAGGTGTCTGGAAACACCATATATTTT.

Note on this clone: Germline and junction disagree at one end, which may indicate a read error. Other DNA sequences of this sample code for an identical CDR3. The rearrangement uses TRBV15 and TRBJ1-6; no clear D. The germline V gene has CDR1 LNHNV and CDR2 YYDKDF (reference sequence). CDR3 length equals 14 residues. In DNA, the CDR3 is TGTGCCACCAGCAGAACAGATTATAATTCCCCCCTCCACTTT. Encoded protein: CATSRTDYNSPLHF.

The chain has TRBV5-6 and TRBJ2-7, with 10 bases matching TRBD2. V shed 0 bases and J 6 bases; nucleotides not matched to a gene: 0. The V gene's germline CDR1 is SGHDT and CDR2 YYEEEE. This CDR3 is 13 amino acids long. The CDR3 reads CASSLERGGEQYF. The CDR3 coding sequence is TGTGCCAGCAGCTTGGAGCGGGGGGGCGAGCAGTACTTC.

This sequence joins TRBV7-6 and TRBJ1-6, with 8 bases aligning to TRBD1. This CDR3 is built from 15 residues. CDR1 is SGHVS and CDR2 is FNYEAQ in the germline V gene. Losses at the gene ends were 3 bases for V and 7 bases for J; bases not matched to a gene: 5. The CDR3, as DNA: TGTGCCAGCAGCTTGGCGGACAGGGCCAATTCACCCCTCCACTTT. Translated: CASSLADRANSPLHF. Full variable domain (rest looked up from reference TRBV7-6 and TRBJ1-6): GAGVSQSPRYKVTKRGQDVALRCDPISGHVSLYWYRQALGQGPEFLTYFNYEAQQDKSGLPNDRFSAERPEGSISTLTIQRTEQRDSAMYRCASSLADRANSPLHFGNGTRLTVT.